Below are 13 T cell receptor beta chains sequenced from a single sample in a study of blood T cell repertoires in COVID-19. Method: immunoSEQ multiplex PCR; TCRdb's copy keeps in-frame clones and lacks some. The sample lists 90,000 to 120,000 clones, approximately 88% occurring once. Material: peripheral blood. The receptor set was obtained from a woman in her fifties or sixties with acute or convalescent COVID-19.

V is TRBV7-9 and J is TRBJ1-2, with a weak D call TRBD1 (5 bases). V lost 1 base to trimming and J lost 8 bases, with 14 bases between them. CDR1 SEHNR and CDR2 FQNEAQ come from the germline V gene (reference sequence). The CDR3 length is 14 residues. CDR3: CASSLEGIQGGYTF. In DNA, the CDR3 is TGTGCCAGCAGCTTAGAGGGAATTCAGGGCGGCTACACCTTC.

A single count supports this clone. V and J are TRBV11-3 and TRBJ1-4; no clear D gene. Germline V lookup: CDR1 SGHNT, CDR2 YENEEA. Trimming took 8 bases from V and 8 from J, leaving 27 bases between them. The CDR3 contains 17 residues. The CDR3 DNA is TGTGCCAGCCTCGCCGGGATCCTTAAACATGTTAAAGAAAAACTGTTTTTT. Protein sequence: CASLAGILKHVKEKLFF.

Here the CDR3 reads CAISEGGKYGYTF. The DNA of the CDR3 is TGTGCCATCAGTGAAGGAGGGAAGTATGGCTACACCTTC. The chain is built from TRBV10-3 and TRBJ1-2; D remains unclear. Trimming stripped 3 bases from V and 5 bases from J, with 10 bases between. This CDR3 comprises 13 residues. Germline V gene lookup returns CDR1 ENHRY and CDR2 SYGVKD.

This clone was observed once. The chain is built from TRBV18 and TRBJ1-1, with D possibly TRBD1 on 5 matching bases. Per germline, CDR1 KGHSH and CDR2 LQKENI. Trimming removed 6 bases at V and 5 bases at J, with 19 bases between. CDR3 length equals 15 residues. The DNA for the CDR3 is TGTGCCAGCTCGACCGGTGAGGCGGAGGGGACTGAAGCTTTCTTT. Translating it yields CASSTGEAEGTEAFF.

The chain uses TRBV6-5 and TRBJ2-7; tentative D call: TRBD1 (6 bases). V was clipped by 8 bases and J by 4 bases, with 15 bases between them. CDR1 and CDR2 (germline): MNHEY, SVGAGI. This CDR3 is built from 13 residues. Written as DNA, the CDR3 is TGTGCCAGCCGAGGGCAGGGGAGTTACGAGCAGTACTTC. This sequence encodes CASRGQGSYEQYF.

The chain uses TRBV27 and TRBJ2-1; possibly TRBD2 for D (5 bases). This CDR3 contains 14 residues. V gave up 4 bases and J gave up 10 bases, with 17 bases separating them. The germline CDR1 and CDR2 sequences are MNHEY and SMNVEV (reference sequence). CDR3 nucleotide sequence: TGTGCCAGCAGTTCGACCCCGGGGTCTTCCGAGCAGTTCTTC. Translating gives CASSSTPGSSEQFF.

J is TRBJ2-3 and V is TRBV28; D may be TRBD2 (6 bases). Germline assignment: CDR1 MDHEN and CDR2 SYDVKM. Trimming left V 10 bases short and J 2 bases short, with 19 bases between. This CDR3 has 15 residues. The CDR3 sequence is CATAMSGSATDTQYF. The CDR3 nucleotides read TGTGCCACCGCGATGAGCGGGTCTGCCACAGATACGCAGTATTTT.

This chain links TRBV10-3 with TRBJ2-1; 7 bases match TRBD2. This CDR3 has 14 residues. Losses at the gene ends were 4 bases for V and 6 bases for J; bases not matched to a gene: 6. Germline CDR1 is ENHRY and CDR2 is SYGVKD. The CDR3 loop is CAISVGGNLNEQFF. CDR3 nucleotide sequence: TGTGCCATCAGTGTGGGGGGGAACCTCAATGAGCAGTTCTTC.

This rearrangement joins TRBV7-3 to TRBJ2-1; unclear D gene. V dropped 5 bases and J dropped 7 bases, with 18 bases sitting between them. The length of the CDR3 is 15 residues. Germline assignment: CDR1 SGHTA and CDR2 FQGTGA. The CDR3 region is CASSPRSSSENEQFF. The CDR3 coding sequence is TGTGCCAGCAGCCCTCGGTCTAGTTCCGAAAATGAGCAGTTCTTC.

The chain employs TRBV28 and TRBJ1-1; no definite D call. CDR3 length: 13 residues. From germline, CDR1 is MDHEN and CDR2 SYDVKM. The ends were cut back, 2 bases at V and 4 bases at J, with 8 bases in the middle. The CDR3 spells CASSLGRITEAFF. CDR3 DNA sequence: TGTGCCAGCAGTTTAGGGCGCATCACTGAAGCTTTCTTT.

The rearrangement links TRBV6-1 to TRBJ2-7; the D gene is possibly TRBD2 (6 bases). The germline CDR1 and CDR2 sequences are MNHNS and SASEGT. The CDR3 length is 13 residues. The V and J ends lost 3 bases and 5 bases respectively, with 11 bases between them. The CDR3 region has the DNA TGTGCCAGCAGTGACCGGACTATTGACGAGCAGTACTTC. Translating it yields CASSDRTIDEQYF.

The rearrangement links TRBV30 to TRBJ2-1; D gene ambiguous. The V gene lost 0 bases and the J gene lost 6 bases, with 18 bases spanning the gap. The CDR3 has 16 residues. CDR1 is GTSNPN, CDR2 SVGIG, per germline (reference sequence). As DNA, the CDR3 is TGTGCCTGGAGTGTGCCTTTATATAGAGTTTCCAATGAGCAGTTCTTC. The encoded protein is CAWSVPLYRVSNEQFF.

CDR3 residues: CASSEAGLAGYYGAYNEQFF. For the CDR3, the DNA is TGTGCCAGCAGTGAAGCGGGACTAGCGGGTTACTATGGAGCCTACAATGAGCAGTTCTTC. The chain has TRBV6-1 and TRBJ2-1, with 12 bases aligning to TRBD2. V was pared by 0 bases and J by 2 bases, with 11 bases of the junction left unmatched. Germline assignment: CDR1 MNHNS and CDR2 SASEGT. CDR3 size: 20 residues.